This TCR beta chain was profiled in a study of T cell repertoires in cytomegalovirus infection. Study-level information: Indications of both CMV infection and matching HLA type were provided by public TCR beta signatures. Study-level results: Summed frequency of shared TCR beta families picked out CMV carriers who also had the relevant HLA. CMV-specific HLA-C-restricted TCR beta clonotypes dominated the ex vivo response.

This clonotype was picked up a small number of times. Its matching antigen is unknown. TCRdb itself ran the reads through MiXCR, one entry per CDR3 protein. The data show 170,000 or so distinct CDR3 sequences, roughly 15% seen once. Per the germline V gene, CDR1 is SGHRS and CDR2 is YFSETQ. V was cut by 0 bases and J by 5 bases, with 12 bases left in between. This CDR3 region has 14 residues. Sequencing was performed on CD8+ T cells from PBMCs. This clonotype was sampled from a human donor in good health (CMV status not recorded). Some clones in this sample may be carry-over from other donors' samples. The chain combines TRBV5-1 with TRBJ2-7; D is uncertain. CDR3 DNA: TGCGCCAGCAGCTTGGCCGGCGGAGAGGACGAGCAGTACTTC. Translated, it gives CASSLAGGEDEQYF.